A single sample gave rise to the 10 T cell receptor beta chains below, sequenced in a study of cytomegalovirus exposure and HLA in healthy donors. The PCR used 60 Vbeta and 13 Jbeta primers. Using immunoSEQ multiplex PCR, the repertoire was profiled, and TCRdb retains in-frame clones only, with some absent. The profile shows approximately 220,000 clones, about 80% of them singletons. The sample consisted of PBMCs. The receptor source for this set is a man between 18 and 35 years old in good health and CMV-seronegative.

The chain uses TRBV29-1 and TRBJ2-7; the D gene is possibly TRBD1 (5 bases). Germline CDR1 and CDR2: SQVTM and ANQGSEA. The CDR3 runs 13 residues. V was shortened by 4 bases and J by 2 bases, with 12 bases between the two germline ends. The CDR3 sequence is CSVGVAGPYEQYF. CDR3 nucleotide sequence: TGCAGCGTTGGGGTTGCAGGGCCCTACGAGCAGTACTTC.

The V and J genes are TRBV18 and TRBJ2-7, with a tentative D call TRBD1 (5 bases). CDR1 is KGHSH, CDR2 LQKENI, per germline. V lost 5 bases, J lost 5 bases, and 13 bases lay in between. The CDR3 is 13 amino acids. CDR3 amino acids: CASSSDSYDEQYF. The CDR3 nucleotides read TGTGCCAGCTCATCAGACAGTTACGACGAGCAGTACTTC. The variable domain in full, with the rest retrieved from reference TRBV18 and TRBJ2-7, is NAGVMQNPRHLVRRRGQEARLRCSPMKGHSHVYWYRQLPEEGLKFMVYLQKENIIDESGMPKERFSAEFPKEGPSILRIQQVVRGDSAAYFCASSSDSYDEQYFGPGTRLTVT.

This chain uses TRBV27 with TRBJ2-2, with a weak D call TRBD1 (5 bases). V shed 5 bases and J shed 3 bases, with 10 bases lying between them. The CDR3 totals 14 residues. CDR1 MNHEY and CDR2 SMNVEV come from the germline V gene (reference sequence). This CDR3 reads CASSERQYTGELFF. CDR3 bases: TGTGCCAGCAGTGAGCGACAGTACACCGGGGAGCTGTTTTTT.

This rearrangement joins TRBV4-1 to TRBJ1-1; TRBD1 might be the D (5 bases). Trimming left V 4 bases short and J 4 bases short, with 13 bases between. This CDR3 spans 14 amino acids. Germline-derived CDR1 and CDR2 are MGHRA and YSYEKL. The CDR3 DNA sequence: TGCGCCAGCAGCCGAATGGGGGGGGTCACTGAAGCTTTCTTT. Protein product: CASSRMGGVTEAFF.

V usage is TRBV5-4 and J usage is TRBJ2-7, with 9 bases matching TRBD1. V lost 4 bases and J lost 2; bases outside the gene matches: 4. This CDR3 region has 14 residues. CDR1 and CDR2 from the germline V gene are SGHNT and YYREEE (reference sequence). For the CDR3, the DNA is TGTGCCAGCAGCCCTAGGACAGGGGCCTACGAGCAGTACTTC. Translating it yields CASSPRTGAYEQYF. The full variable domain, rest sourced from reference TRBV5-4 and TRBJ2-7, is ETGVTQSPTHLIKTRGQQVTLRCSSQSGHNTVSWYQQALGQGPQFIFQYYREEENGRGNFPPRFSGLQFPNYSSELNVNALELDDSALYLCASSPRTGAYEQYFGPGTRLTVT.

This clone was seen a handful of times. The chain uses TRBV6-1 and TRBJ2-2; D might be TRBD2 (6 bases). Germline V gene sequence: CDR1 MNHNS, CDR2 SASEGT. The CDR3 has 15 amino acids. Trimming took 5 bases from V and 3 from J, leaving 13 bases between them. As DNA, the CDR3 is TGTGCCAGCAGTAGACGACTAGTAGACACCGGGGAGCTGTTTTTT. Residues: CASSRRLVDTGELFF.

The V and J genes are TRBV4-1 and TRBJ1-5; D gene unclear. V lost 1 base and J lost 3, with 16 bases in between. The germline V gene has CDR1 MGHRA and CDR2 YSYEKL. This CDR3 comprises 17 residues. CDR3 DNA sequence: TGCGCCAGCAGCCAAGGACTCTTGAGGCGTACCAATCAGCCCCAGCATTTT. Translated, it gives CASSQGLLRRTNQPQHF.

This clone turned up a few times. The rearrangement uses TRBV28 and TRBJ1-1, with D possibly matching TRBD1 (5 bases). From germline, CDR1 is MDHEN and CDR2 SYDVKM. Trimming stripped 4 bases from V and 7 bases from J, with 13 bases between. There are 13 residues in the CDR3. The CDR3 region is CASSSSGVGEAFF. CDR3 nucleotides: TGTGCCAGCAGTTCGTCGGGGGTGGGTGAAGCTTTCTTT.

The chain carries TRBV6-1 and TRBJ2-7, with TRBD2 identical over 8 bases. The germline CDR1 and CDR2 sequences are MNHNS and SASEGT. The CDR3 runs 15 residues. The ends lost 4 bases at V and 1 base at J; junction bases unmatched: 6. CDR3 residues: CASSVASGWSYEQYF. The DNA for the CDR3 is TGTGCCAGCAGTGTGGCTAGCGGGTGGTCCTACGAGCAGTACTTC.

V gene TRBV5-3 combines with J gene TRBJ2-1, with 7 bases aligning to TRBD2. TRBV5-3 carries the ORF label, with uncertain function. CDR3 length: 16 residues. J gave up 6 bases and V 5 bases, and 14 bases lay outside the gene matches. CDR3 amino acids: CARRAELAGEANEQFF. The CDR3 coding sequence is TGTGCCAGAAGGGCTGAATTGGCGGGAGAAGCCAATGAGCAGTTCTTC.